This TCR beta chain is drawn from a study of response to subunit inactivated influenza vaccine. The germline V gene encodes CDR1 KGHSH and CDR2 LQKENI. The CDR3 covers 14 residues. V was shortened by 1 base and J by 2 bases, with 9 bases between the two germline ends. This clonotype was counted between two and nine times. Its target is unknown. Study-wide results and limits: The authors offered the suggestion that each seasonal influenza vaccination recruits few new T cells.

Using its own MiXCR run on the RT-PCR reads, TCRdb lists one record per CDR3 protein. The sample includes approximately 500,000 distinct CDR3 sequences, less than 15% seen only once; the top ten take 11%. The sample consisted of PBMCs from blood, taken 11 to 12 days after vaccination. This chain links TRBV18 with TRBJ2-7; a possible D gene is TRBD1 (5 bases). The sequence was obtained from a man aged 50 to 60 who received an inactivated influenza vaccine. This chain's CDR3 is CASSPQGQAYEQYF. The CDR3 DNA is TGTGCCAGCTCACCACAGGGGCAGGCCTACGAGCAGTACTTC.